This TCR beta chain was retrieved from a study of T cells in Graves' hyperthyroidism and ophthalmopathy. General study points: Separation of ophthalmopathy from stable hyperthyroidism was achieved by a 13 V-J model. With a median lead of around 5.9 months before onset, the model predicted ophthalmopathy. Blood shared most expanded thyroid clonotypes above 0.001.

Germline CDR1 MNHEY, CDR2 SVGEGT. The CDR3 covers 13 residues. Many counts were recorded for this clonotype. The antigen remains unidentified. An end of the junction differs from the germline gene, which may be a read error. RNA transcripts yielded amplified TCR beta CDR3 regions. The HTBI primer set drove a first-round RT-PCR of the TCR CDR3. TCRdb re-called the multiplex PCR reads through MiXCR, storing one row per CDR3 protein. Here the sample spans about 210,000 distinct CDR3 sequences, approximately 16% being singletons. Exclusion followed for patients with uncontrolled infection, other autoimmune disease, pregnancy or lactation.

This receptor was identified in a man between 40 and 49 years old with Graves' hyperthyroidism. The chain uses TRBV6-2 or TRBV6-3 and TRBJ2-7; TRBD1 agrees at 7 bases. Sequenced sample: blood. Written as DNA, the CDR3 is TGTGCCAGCAGCTGGGACAGCAGCTACGAGCACCACTTC. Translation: CASSWDSSYEHHF.